Listed below are T cell receptor beta chains from one sample, sequenced in a study of T cell responses to AZD1222 COVID-19 vaccine. Repertoires were generated with immunoSEQ multiplex PCR, while TCRdb's copy carries only in-frame clones and drops some. The repertoire table contains about 140,000 clones. Sequencing was performed on peripheral blood. These receptors were taken from an adult in good health. The CDR3 runs from the conserved cysteine through the conserved F or W. D genes are given only for firm matches.

J,V,D,CDR3,DNA
TRBJ2-1,TRBV7-2,.,CASSPVWGPRSRGNEQFF,TGTGCCAGCAGCCCCGTTTGGGGGCCGCGTTCCCGGGGCAATGAGCAGTTCTTC
TRBJ1-2,TRBV9,TRBD1,CASSVGGQGYGYTF,TGTGCCAGCAGCGTAGGGGGACAGGGTTATGGCTACACCTTC
TRBJ2-1,TRBV25-1,.,CASRRAEGMSYNEQFF,TGTGCCAGCAGGCGCGCCGAGGGGATGTCCTACAATGAGCAGTTCTTC
TRBJ1-5,TRBV7-3,TRBD1,CASSQGPNQPQHF,TGTGCCAGCTCACAGGGGCCGAATCAGCCCCAGCATTTT
TRBJ1-2,TRBV28,.,CATRTAGNYGYTF,TGTGCCACCAGGACAGCTGGTAACTATGGCTACACCTTC
TRBJ2-7,TRBV12-3/TRBV12-4,.,CASSKTGSYEQYF,TGTGCCAGCAGTAAGACAGGATCCTACGAGCAGTACTTC
TRBJ1-6,TRBV19,TRBD1,CASTTGGNSPLHF,TGTGCCAGTACCACAGGGGGTAATTCACCCCTCCACTTT
TRBJ1-1,TRBV6-2/TRBV6-3,.,CASSYSGGNTEAFF,TGTGCCAGCAGTTACAGCGGGGGGAACACTGAAGCTTTCTTT
TRBJ1-3,TRBV11-2,.,CASSARRGIGTNTIYF,TGTGCCAGCAGCGCCCGGCGGGGTATCGGGACGAACACCATATATTTT
TRBJ2-7,TRBV19,TRBD1,CASSSVPGQRTYEQYF,TGTGCCAGTAGTTCAGTTCCGGGACAGAGGACCTACGAGCAGTACTTC
TRBJ1-5,TRBV19,.,CASGGVYNQPQHF,TGTGCCAGTGGGGGGGTGTACAATCAGCCCCAGCATTTT
TRBJ1-2,TRBV3-1/TRBV3-2,.,CASSHPLEGWHGYTF,TGTGCCAGCAGCCACCCCCTCGAGGGCTGGCATGGCTACACCTTC
TRBJ1-5,TRBV5-1,.,CASSLEPSHVPQHF,TGCGCCAGCAGCTTGGAGCCCTCTCATGTTCCCCAGCATTTT
TRBJ1-4,TRBV6-5,TRBD1,CASKQGVSNEKLFF,TGTGCCAGCAAACAGGGGGTGTCTAATGAAAAACTGTTTTTT
TRBJ2-3,TRBV29-1,TRBD2,CSVGLAGADTQYF,TGCAGCGTTGGGCTAGCGGGGGCAGATACGCAGTATTTT
TRBJ1-1,TRBV12-3/TRBV12-4,.,CASRHGRGQAFF,TGTGCCAGCAGGCACGGCCGAGGGCAAGCTTTCTTT
TRBJ1-2,TRBV18,.,CASSEQENYGYTF,TGTGCCAGCTCAGAACAGGAGAACTATGGCTACACCTTC
TRBJ1-2,TRBV28,.,CASSTTGPTDYGYTF,TGTGCCAGCAGTACCACGGGTCCAACCGACTATGGCTACACCTTC
TRBJ1-2,TRBV16,.,CASSQSAEVVYGYTF,TGTGCCAGCAGCCAATCGGCGGAGGTCGTCTATGGCTACACCTTC
TRBJ1-3,TRBV30,.,CAWSILPPLSENTIYF,TGTGCCTGGAGTATACTTCCACCACTCTCGGAAAACACCATATATTTT
TRBJ1-2,TRBV7-2,.,CASSSRLGTPANYGYTF,TGTGCCAGCAGCTCCAGGCTCGGGACGCCAGCTAACTATGGCTACACCTTC
TRBJ1-1,TRBV9,TRBD1,CASSVAQGATEAFF,TGTGCCAGCAGCGTAGCTCAGGGGGCGACTGAAGCTTTCTTT
TRBJ2-7,TRBV5-4,.,CASSSAATLEQYF,TGTGCCAGCAGCTCAGCGGCCACCCTCGAGCAGTACTTC
TRBJ1-5,TRBV9,TRBD1,CASSVQGVRGQPQHF,TGTGCCAGCAGCGTACAGGGGGTTCGGGGTCAGCCCCAGCATTTT